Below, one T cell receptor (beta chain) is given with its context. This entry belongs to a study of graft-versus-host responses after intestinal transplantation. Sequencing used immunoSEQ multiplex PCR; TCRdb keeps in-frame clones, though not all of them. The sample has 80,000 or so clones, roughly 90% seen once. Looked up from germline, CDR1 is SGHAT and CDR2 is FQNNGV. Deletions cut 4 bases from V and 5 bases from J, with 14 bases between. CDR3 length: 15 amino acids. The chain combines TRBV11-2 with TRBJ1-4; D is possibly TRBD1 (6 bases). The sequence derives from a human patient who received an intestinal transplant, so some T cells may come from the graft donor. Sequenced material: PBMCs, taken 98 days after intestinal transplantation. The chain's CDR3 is CASSSQTGGNEKLFF. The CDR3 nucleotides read TGTGCCAGCAGCTCCCAGACAGGAGGAAATGAAAAACTGTTTTTT.